The T cell receptor beta chain under discussion was sequenced for a study of ipilimumab plus nivolumab after autologous stem cell transplantation. Repertoires were generated with immunoSEQ multiplex PCR, while TCRdb's copy carries only in-frame clones and drops some. The data contain roughly 20,000 clones, just over 75% of them singletons. Ipilimumab, 1 mg/kg, started 14 to 28 days after autologous transplant. Through week 26, nivolumab 3 mg/kg IV was given weeks 1, 4, 7, 10, then biweekly. CDR3 length: 15 amino acids. V lost 3 bases and J 6 bases, leaving 17 bases between the germline ends. Per germline, CDR1 SGDLS and CDR2 YYNGEE.

The sequence derives from a male donor with diffuse large B-cell lymphoma. The chain has TRBV9 and TRBJ2-3; no clear D gene. The sample in question was PBMCs, obtained in a trial of ipilimumab plus nivolumab as post-transplant consolidation. The CDR3 region is CASSARPGVWDTQYF. The CDR3 DNA follows: TGTGCCAGCAGCGCCCGACCGGGTGTATGGGATACGCAGTATTTT.